Presented here are 14 T cell receptor beta chains from one specimen sequenced in a study of OX40 agonist ivuxolimab in advanced cancers. Repertoires were generated with immunoSEQ multiplex PCR, while TCRdb's copy carries only in-frame clones and drops some. The sample has approximately 57,000 clones; nearly 90% are singletons. Sequencing used CD4+ or CD8+ T cells sorted from blood, obtained in a trial of the OX40 agonist ivuxolimab. These TCRs come from an adult with an advanced solid tumor such as melanoma, head and neck, liver or kidney cancer.

The chain has TRBV4-3 and TRBJ2-7, with 9 bases aligning to TRBD1. The CDR3 extends over 17 amino acids. Germline V gene data show CDR1 as LGHNA and CDR2 as YSLEER. V gave up 1 base and J gave up 5 bases; unmatched junction bases: 12. As DNA, the CDR3 is TGCGCCAGCAGCCAAGGGGCCTCAGGGGGACAGGGCCACGAGCAGTACTTC. It translates to CASSQGASGGQGHEQYF.

The rearrangement joins TRBV27 to TRBJ2-1; TRBD1 agrees at 8 bases. The CDR3 consists of 15 residues. With 6 bases clipped from V and 4 bases from J, the junction kept 8 bases outside the gene matches. The V gene's germline CDR1 is MNHEY and CDR2 SMNVEV (reference sequence). In DNA, the CDR3 is TGTGCCAGCAGGGGGACAGGCGCCTTTTACAATGAGCAGTTCTTC. Its protein is CASRGTGAFYNEQFF.

The chain carries TRBV7-9 and TRBJ2-1, with no clear D. Trimming pared 1 base from V and 9 bases from J, leaving 16 bases between. Per germline, CDR1 SEHNR and CDR2 FQNEAQ (reference sequence). The CDR3 is 15 residues long. CDR3 amino acids: CASSLGAVLRGEQFF. Written as DNA, the CDR3 is TGTGCCAGCAGCTTAGGGGCAGTCCTAAGAGGTGAGCAGTTCTTC. Drawing the rest from reference TRBV7-9 and TRBJ2-1, the complete variable domain is DTGVSQNPRHKITKRGQNVTFRCDPISEHNRLYWYRQTLGQGPEFLTYFQNEAQLEKSRLLSDRFSAERPKGSFSTLEIQRTEQGDSAMYLCASSLGAVLRGEQFFGPGTRLTVL.

V and J are TRBV5-4 and TRBJ2-5; TRBD2 agrees at 11 bases. V lost 0 bases to trimming and J lost 1 base; unmatched junction nucleotides: 2. CDR3 length: 16 amino acids. Germline assignment: CDR1 SGHNT and CDR2 YYREEE (reference sequence). CDR3 nucleotide sequence: TGTGCCAGCAGCTTGGGACTAGCGGGACTCCAAGAGACCCAGTACTTC. Protein: CASSLGLAGLQETQYF.

This clone was picked up one time. The rearrangement joins TRBV7-9 to TRBJ2-1, with D hard to call. Germline V gene sequence: CDR1 SEHNR, CDR2 FQNEAQ (reference sequence). The CDR3 loop spans 13 amino acids. V lost 1 base, J lost 13 bases, and 14 bases lay in between. CDR3 sequence (DNA): TGTGCCAGCAGCTTAGTTGACACCTCATTCCAGTTCTTC. Translated, it gives CASSLVDTSFQFF.

The V call is TRBV2, the J call TRBJ2-3; 14 nucleotides match TRBD2. The CDR3 totals 18 residues. Germline CDR1 is SNHLY and CDR2 is FYNNEI. J lost 6 bases, V lost 4 bases, and 12 bases had no gene match. As DNA, the CDR3 is TGTGCCAGCAGTGGGTTCAGGACTAGCGGGAGGACCTCCGATACGCAGTATTTT. This translates into CASSGFRTSGRTSDTQYF.

The chain carries TRBV4-1 and TRBJ1-1; D remains ambiguous. The CDR3 covers 14 residues. The germline V gene has CDR1 MGHRA and CDR2 YSYEKL. V lost 4 bases and J lost 8, with 17 bases in between. The CDR3 spells CASSPPGEAVEAFF. The CDR3 DNA reads TGCGCCAGCAGCCCCCCCGGGGAGGCGGTCGAAGCTTTCTTT.

The V gene is TRBV29-1, the J gene TRBJ2-3; 9 nucleotides line up with TRBD2. Germline V lookup: CDR1 SQVTM, CDR2 ANQGSEA. J gave up 0 bases and V 3 bases, and 4 bases lay outside the gene matches. CDR3 length: 15 residues. This CDR3 reads CSVEDLAGSTDTQYF. CDR3 nucleotides: TGCAGCGTTGAGGATCTAGCGGGGAGCACAGATACGCAGTATTTT.

V is TRBV30 and J is TRBJ2-1; tentative D call: TRBD2 (6 bases). In germline, CDR1 is GTSNPN, CDR2 SVGIG (reference sequence). The CDR3 totals 13 residues. V was clipped by 0 bases and J by 9 bases, with 12 bases between them. As DNA, the CDR3 is TGTGCCTGGAGTGTATCGGTAGCGGCTGAGCAGTTCTTC. Translating gives CAWSVSVAAEQFF.

This rearrangement joins TRBV5-8 to TRBJ2-5; 10 nucleotides match TRBD1. The CDR3 extends over 15 amino acids. J gave up 4 bases and V 2 bases, and 5 bases lay outside the gene matches. Germline assignment: CDR1 SGHTS and CDR2 YDEGEE. DNA for the CDR3: TGTGCCAGCAGCTTAATTGGGACAGGGGCAGAGACCCAGTACTTC. Translation gives CASSLIGTGAETQYF. Using reference TRBV5-8 and TRBJ2-5 for the parts outside the CDR3, the full variable domain is EAGVTQSPTHLIKTRGQQATLRCSPISGHTSVYWYQQALGLGLQFLLWYDEGEERNRGNFPPRFSGRQFPNYSSELNVNALELEDSALYLCASSLIGTGAETQYFGPGTRLLVL.

This clone was recorded once. The chain recombines TRBV7-2 with TRBJ2-7; D is unclear. Germline values: CDR1 SGHTA, CDR2 FQGNSA. V lost 5 bases, J lost 0 bases, and 8 bases lay in between. The CDR3 length is 13 residues. DNA of the CDR3: TGTGCCAGCAGCCTAAGTTCCTCCTACGAGCAGTACTTC. The encoded protein is CASSLSSSYEQYF.

J is TRBJ1-1 and V is TRBV7-6; no clear D. The V end lost 5 bases, the J end lost 7 bases, and 11 bases lay between the germline ends. CDR3 length equals 12 residues. Germline CDR1 and CDR2: SGHVS and FNYEAQ. CDR3 in DNA: TGTGCCAGCAGCCCATCTGGCGGTGAAGCTTTCTTT. This codes for CASSPSGGEAFF.

The chain combines TRBV5-1 with TRBJ1-1, with a tentative D call TRBD1 (5 bases). The germline CDR1 and CDR2 sequences are SGHRS and YFSETQ. Trimming removed 4 bases from V and 6 bases from J, with 13 bases in between. The CDR3 has 13 amino acids. DNA of the CDR3: TGCGCCAGCAGCCCTGATGGGGGGTCTGAAGCTTTCTTT. Translation: CASSPDGGSEAFF. The full variable domain, rest sourced from reference TRBV5-1 and TRBJ1-1, is KAGVTQTPRYLIKTRGQQVTLSCSPISGHRSVSWYQQTPGQGLQFLFEYFSETQRNKGNFPGRFSGRQFSNSRSEMNVSTLELGDSALYLCASSPDGGSEAFFGQGTRLTVV.

This clone was picked up one time. This chain links TRBV4-3 with TRBJ2-2, with 7 bases fitting TRBD1. CDR3 length: 15 residues. Germline V gives CDR1 LGHNA, CDR2 YSLEER. J lost 4 bases, V lost 0 bases, and 2 bases had no gene match. The CDR3 sequence: CASSQETGPTGELFF. The CDR3 DNA sequence: TGCGCCAGCAGCCAAGAGACAGGGCCCACCGGGGAGCTGTTTTTT.